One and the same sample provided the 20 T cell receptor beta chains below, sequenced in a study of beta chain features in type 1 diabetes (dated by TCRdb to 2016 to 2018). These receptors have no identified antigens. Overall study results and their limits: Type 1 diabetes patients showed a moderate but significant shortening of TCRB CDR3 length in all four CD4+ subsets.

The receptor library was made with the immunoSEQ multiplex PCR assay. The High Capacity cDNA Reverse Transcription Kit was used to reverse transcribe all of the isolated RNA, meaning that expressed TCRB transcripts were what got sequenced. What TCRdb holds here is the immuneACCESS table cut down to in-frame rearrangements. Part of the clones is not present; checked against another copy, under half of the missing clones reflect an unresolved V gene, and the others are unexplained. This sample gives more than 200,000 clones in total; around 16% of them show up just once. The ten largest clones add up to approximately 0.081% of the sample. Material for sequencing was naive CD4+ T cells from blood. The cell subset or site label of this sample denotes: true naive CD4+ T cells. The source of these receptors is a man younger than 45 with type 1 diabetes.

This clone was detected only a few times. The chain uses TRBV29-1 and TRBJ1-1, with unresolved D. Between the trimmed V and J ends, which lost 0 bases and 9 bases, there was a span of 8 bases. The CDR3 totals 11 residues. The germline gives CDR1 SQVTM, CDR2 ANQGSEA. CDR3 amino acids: CSVEDTEKAFF. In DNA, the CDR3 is TGCAGCGTTGAAGACACCGAAAAAGCTTTCTTT.

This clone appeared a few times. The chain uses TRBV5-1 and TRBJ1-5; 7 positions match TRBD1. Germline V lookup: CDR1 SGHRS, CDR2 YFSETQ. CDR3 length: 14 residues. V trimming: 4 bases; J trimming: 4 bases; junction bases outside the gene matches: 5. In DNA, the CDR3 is TGCGCCAGCAGCAACGGACAGGAGAATCAGCCCCAGCATTTT. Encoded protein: CASSNGQENQPQHF.

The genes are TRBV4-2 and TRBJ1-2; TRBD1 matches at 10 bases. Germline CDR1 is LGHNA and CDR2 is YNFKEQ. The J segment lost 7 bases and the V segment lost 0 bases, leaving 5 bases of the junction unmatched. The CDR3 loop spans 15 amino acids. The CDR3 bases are TGTGCCAGCAGCCAAGACGGGACAGGGGTATTTGGCTACACCTTC. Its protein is CASSQDGTGVFGYTF.

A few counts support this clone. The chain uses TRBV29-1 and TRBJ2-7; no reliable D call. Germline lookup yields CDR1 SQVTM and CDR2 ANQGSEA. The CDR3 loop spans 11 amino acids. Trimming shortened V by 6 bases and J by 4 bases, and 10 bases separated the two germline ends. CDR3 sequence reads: CSVSESYEQYF. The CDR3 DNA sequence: TGCAGCGTATCAGAATCGTACGAGCAGTACTTC.

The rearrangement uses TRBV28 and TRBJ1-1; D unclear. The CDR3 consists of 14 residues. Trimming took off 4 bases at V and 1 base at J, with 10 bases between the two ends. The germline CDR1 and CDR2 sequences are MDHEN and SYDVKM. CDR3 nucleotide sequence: TGTGCCAGCAGTTCACGTTCGGGGAACACTGAAGCTTTCTTT. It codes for CASSSRSGNTEAFF.

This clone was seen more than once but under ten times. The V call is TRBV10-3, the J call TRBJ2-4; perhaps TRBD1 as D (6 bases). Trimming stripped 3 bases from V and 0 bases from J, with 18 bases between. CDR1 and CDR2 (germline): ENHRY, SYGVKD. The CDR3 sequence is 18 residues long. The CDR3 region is CAISEGRQENLAKNIQYF. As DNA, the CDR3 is TGTGCCATCAGTGAAGGTAGACAGGAGAACCTAGCCAAAAACATTCAGTACTTC.

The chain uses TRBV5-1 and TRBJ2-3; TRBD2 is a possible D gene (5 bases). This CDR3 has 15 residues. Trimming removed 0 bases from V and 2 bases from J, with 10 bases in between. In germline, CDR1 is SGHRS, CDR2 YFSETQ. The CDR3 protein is CASSLDGLNTDTQYF. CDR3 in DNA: TGCGCCAGCAGCTTGGACGGACTGAACACAGATACGCAGTATTTT. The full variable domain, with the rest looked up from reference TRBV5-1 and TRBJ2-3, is KAGVTQTPRYLIKTRGQQVTLSCSPISGHRSVSWYQQTPGQGLQFLFEYFSETQRNKGNFPGRFSGRQFSNSRSEMNVSTLELGDSALYLCASSLDGLNTDTQYFGPGTRLTVL.

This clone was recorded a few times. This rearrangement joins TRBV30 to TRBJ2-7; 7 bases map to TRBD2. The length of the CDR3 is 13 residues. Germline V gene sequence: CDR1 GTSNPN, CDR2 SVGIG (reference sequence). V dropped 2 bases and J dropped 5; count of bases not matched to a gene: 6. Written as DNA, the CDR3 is TGTGCCTGGAGTCGCTTTGGGGGGGACGAGCAGTACTTC. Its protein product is CAWSRFGGDEQYF.

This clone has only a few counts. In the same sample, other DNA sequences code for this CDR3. The CDR3: CASSFSTDTQYF. The CDR3 coding sequence is TGTGCCAGCAGCTTTAGCACAGATACGCAGTATTTT. This chain uses TRBV7-9 with TRBJ2-3; D is unresolved. Germline-derived CDR1 and CDR2 are SEHNR and FQNEAQ (reference sequence). The CDR3 extends over 12 amino acids. V gave up 3 bases and J gave up 0 bases, with 1 base separating them.

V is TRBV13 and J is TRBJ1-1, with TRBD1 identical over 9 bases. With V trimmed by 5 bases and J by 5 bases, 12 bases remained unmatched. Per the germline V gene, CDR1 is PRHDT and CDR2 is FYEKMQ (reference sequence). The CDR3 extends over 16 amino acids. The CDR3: CASSEGQGGVWTEAFF. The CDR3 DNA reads TGTGCCAGCAGCGAGGGACAGGGAGGCGTATGGACTGAAGCTTTCTTT.

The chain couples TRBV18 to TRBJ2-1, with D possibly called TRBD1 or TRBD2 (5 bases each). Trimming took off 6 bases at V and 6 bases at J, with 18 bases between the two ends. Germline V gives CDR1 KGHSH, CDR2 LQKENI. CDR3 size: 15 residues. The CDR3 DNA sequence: TGTGCCAGCTCGCCCGGGGCGAGTAGACCCAATGAGCAGTTCTTC. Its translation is CASSPGASRPNEQFF.

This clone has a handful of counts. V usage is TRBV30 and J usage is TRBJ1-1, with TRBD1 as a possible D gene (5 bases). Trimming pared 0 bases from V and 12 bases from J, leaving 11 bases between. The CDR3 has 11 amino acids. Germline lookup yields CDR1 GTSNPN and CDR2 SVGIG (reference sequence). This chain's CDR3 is CAWSVEGRSFF. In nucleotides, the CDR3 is TGTGCCTGGAGTGTTGAGGGGAGGTCTTTCTTT.

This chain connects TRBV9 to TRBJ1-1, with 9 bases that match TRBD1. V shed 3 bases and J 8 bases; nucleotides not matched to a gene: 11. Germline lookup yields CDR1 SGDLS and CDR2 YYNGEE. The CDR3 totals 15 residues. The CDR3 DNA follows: TGTGCCAGCAGCGCGCCGGGACAGGGCCCGCCAGAAGCTTTCTTT. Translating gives CASSAPGQGPPEAFF.

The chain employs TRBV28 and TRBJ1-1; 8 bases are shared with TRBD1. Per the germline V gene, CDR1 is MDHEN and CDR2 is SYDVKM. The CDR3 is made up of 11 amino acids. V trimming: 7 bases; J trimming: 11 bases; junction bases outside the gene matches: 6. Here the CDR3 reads CASTSNRGAFF. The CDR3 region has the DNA TGTGCCAGCACTTCGAACAGGGGGGCTTTCTTT. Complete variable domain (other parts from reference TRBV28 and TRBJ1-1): DVKVTQSSRYLVKRTGEKVFLECVQDMDHENMFWYRQDPGLGLRLIYFSYDVKMKEKGDIPEGYSVSREKKERFSLILESASTNQTSMYLCASTSNRGAFFGQGTRLTVV.

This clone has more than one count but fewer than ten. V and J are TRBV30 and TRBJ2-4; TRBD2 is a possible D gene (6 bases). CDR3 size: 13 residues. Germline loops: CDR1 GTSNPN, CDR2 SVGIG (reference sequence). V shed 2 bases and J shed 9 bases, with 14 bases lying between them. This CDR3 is CAWSFPPGSIQYF. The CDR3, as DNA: TGTGCCTGGAGTTTCCCGCCCGGGAGCATTCAGTACTTC.

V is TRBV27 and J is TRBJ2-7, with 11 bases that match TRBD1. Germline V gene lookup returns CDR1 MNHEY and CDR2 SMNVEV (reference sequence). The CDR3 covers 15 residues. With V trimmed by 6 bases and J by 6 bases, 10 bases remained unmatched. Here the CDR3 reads CASSTTGQGAPEQYF. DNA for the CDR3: TGTGCCAGCAGCACCACCGGACAGGGGGCGCCCGAGCAGTACTTC.

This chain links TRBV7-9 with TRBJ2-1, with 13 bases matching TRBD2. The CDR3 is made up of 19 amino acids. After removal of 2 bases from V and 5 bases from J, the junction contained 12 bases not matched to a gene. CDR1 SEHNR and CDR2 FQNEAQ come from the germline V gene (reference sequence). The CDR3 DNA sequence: TGTGCCAGCAGCTTACGTACAGGACTAGCGGGAGCGTTGAACAATGAGCAGTTCTTC. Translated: CASSLRTGLAGALNNEQFF.

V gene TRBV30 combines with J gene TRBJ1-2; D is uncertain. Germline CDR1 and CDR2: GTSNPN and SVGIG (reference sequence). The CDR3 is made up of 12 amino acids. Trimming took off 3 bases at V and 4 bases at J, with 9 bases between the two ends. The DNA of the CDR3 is TGTGCCTGGAGCCCCGACACCTATGGCTACACCTTC. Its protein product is CAWSPDTYGYTF. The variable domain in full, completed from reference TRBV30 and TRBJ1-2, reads SQTIHQWPATLVQPVGSPLSLECTVEGTSNPNLYWYRQAAGRGLQLLFYSVGIGQISSEVPQNLSASRPQDRQFILSSKKLLLSDSGFYLCAWSPDTYGYTFGSGTRLTVV.

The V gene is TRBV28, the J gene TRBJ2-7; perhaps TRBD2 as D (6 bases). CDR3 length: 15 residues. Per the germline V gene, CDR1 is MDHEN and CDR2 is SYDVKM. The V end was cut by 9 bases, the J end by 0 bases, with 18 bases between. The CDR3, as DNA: TGTGCCAGTATGGCGGGACCAGGGAGCTCCTACGAGCAGTACTTC. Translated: CASMAGPGSSYEQYF.

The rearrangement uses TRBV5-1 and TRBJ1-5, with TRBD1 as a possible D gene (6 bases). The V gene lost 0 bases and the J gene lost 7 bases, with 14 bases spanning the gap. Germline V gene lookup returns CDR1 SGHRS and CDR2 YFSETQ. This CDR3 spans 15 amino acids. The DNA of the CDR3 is TGCGCCAGCAGCTTGGAAGGACAGCGAGAACAGCCCCAGCATTTT. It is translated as CASSLEGQREQPQHF.